The 14 T cell receptor beta chains reported below all come from one sample, sequenced in a study of response to subunit inactivated influenza vaccine. TCRdb re-analysed the RT-PCR reads in MiXCR, keeping a single row per CDR3 protein. The sample lists under 800,000 distinct CDR3 sequences, roughly 13% occurring once. The source was PBMCs from blood, collected roughly 15 days before vaccination. These receptors all come from a man aged 45 to 65 who received an inactivated influenza vaccine.

The chain carries TRBV4-2 and TRBJ2-7, with D possibly being TRBD2 (5 bases). V lost 1 base and J lost 3, with 13 bases in between. The CDR3 length is 15 residues. Germline CDR1 and CDR2: LGHNA and YNFKEQ. CDR3 residues: CASSQAIAPDYEQYF. The DNA of the CDR3 is TGTGCCAGCAGCCAAGCAATAGCGCCCGACTACGAGCAGTACTTC.

The chain recombines TRBV18 with TRBJ2-7; D gene ambiguous. Trimming shortened V by 4 bases and J by 2 bases, and 15 bases separated the two germline ends. Germline V gene data show CDR1 as KGHSH and CDR2 as LQKENI. The CDR3 has 15 residues. As DNA, the CDR3 is TGTGCCAGCTCACTCCAAGCGACCGGTACCTACGAGCAGTACTTC. This sequence encodes CASSLQATGTYEQYF.

This clonotype was picked up many times. This chain links TRBV28 with TRBJ2-3, with D perhaps assigned TRBD1 or TRBD2 (5 bases each). Deletions cut 7 bases from V and 0 bases from J, with 14 bases between. CDR1 is MDHEN, CDR2 SYDVKM, per germline. This CDR3 has 15 residues. The CDR3 DNA reads as TGTGCCAGCATCTCGGCAGGGACGAGCACAGATACGCAGTATTTT. Translating it yields CASISAGTSTDTQYF.

This clonotype was seen only a few times. The chain recombines TRBV6-2 or TRBV6-3 with TRBJ1-1, with 7 bases that match TRBD1. Germline V lookup: CDR1 MNHEY, CDR2 SVGEGT. The V and J ends lost 0 bases and 0 bases, in that order; junction bases with no gene match: 7. The CDR3 runs to 17 residues. Here the CDR3 reads CASSYSRDRPMNTEAFF. The CDR3 nucleotides read TGTGCCAGCAGTTACTCCCGGGACAGACCTATGAACACTGAAGCTTTCTTT.

V is TRBV12-3 or TRBV12-4 and J is TRBJ2-1; the D gene is possibly TRBD2 (6 bases). The germline V and J ends were trimmed by 10 bases and 6 bases, with 19 bases remaining between them. The CDR3 sequence is 14 residues long. Here the CDR3 DNA reads TGTGCCACCAGACTAGTCCTTGGGGGCAATGAGCAGTTCTTC. As protein: CATRLVLGGNEQFF.

In this sample, this clonotype turned up a few times. This chain uses TRBV5-5 with TRBJ1-1, with unresolved D. The V gene lost 7 bases and the J gene lost 1 base, with 17 bases spanning the gap. In germline, CDR1 is SGHKS, CDR2 YYEKEE (reference sequence). CDR3 length: 15 amino acids. The CDR3 coding sequence is TGTGCCAGCGCCAGCCTGGTGGGGTGGAACACTGAAGCTTTCTTT. Its protein product is CASASLVGWNTEAFF.

The chain couples TRBV28 to TRBJ2-1; a weak D match, TRBD1 (6 bases). Germline CDR1 MDHEN, CDR2 SYDVKM. Trimming pared 2 bases from V and 1 base from J, leaving 9 bases between. The CDR3 loop spans 15 amino acids. The CDR3 reads CASSLRGFSYNEQFF. The CDR3 DNA sequence: TGTGCCAGCAGTTTAAGGGGGTTTTCCTACAATGAGCAGTTCTTC.

This clonotype was recorded a few times. The chain employs TRBV7-8 and TRBJ1-1; D not resolved. This CDR3 comprises 13 residues. The ends were cut back, 0 bases at V and 5 bases at J, with 7 bases in the middle. The V gene's germline CDR1 is SGHVS and CDR2 FQNEAQ. CDR3 region: CASSLARYTEAFF. For the CDR3, the DNA is TGTGCCAGCAGCTTAGCAAGATATACTGAAGCTTTCTTT.

The chain links TRBV7-9 to TRBJ2-1, with D unclear. The CDR3 sequence is 14 residues long. Germline V lookup: CDR1 SEHNR, CDR2 FQNEAQ (reference sequence). The germline V and J ends were trimmed by 0 bases and 9 bases, with 12 bases remaining between them. The CDR3 sequence: CASSLARRLAEQFF. DNA for the CDR3: TGTGCCAGCAGCTTAGCGCGGCGGCTCGCTGAGCAGTTCTTC.

V is TRBV4-2 and J is TRBJ2-3; either TRBD1 or TRBD2 may supply D (5 bases each). This CDR3 region has 14 residues. V was cut by 1 base and J by 6 bases, with 11 bases left in between. The V gene's germline CDR1 is LGHNA and CDR2 YNFKEQ. The CDR3 sequence is CASSQAGPADTQYF. DNA of the CDR3: TGTGCCAGCAGCCAAGCGGGACCAGCCGATACGCAGTATTTT.

This clonotype was found a few times. The chain joins TRBV4-3 to TRBJ2-7, with no clear D. There are 15 residues in the CDR3. Trimming left V 0 bases short and J 2 bases short, with 11 bases between. Germline V gene sequence: CDR1 LGHNA, CDR2 YSLEER. CDR3 sequence reads: CASSQDTSSPYEQYF. CDR3 sequence (DNA): TGCGCCAGCAGCCAAGATACCTCTTCTCCCTACGAGCAGTACTTC.

This clonotype was counted between two and nine times. This sequence joins TRBV12-3 or TRBV12-4 and TRBJ2-5; no definite D call. The CDR3 sequence is 15 residues long. V was clipped by 1 base and J by 2 bases, with 11 bases between them. The CDR3 sequence is CASSLVGAAQETQYF. The DNA of the CDR3 is TGTGCCAGCAGTTTAGTTGGTGCAGCTCAAGAGACCCAGTACTTC.

The genes are TRBV3-1 and TRBJ2-2, with 10 bases identical to TRBD2. The CDR3 extends over 18 amino acids. The germline CDR1 and CDR2 sequences are LGHDT and YNNKEL (reference sequence). Trimming at V came to 1 base and at J to 4 bases, leaving 9 bases not matched to a gene. The CDR3 reads CASSQVSSGRSGTGELFF. The CDR3 DNA reads TGTGCCAGCAGCCAAGTGTCTAGCGGGAGAAGTGGCACCGGGGAGCTGTTTTTT.

On this clonotype: With a much larger clone just one base away, this may be a read error. This chain joins TRBV10-2 and TRBJ2-7; TRBD1 might be the D (6 bases). CDR1 is WSHSY and CDR2 is SAAADI in the germline V gene. Trimming removed 7 bases from V and 1 base from J, with 20 bases in between. This CDR3 region has 16 residues. CDR3 coding DNA: TGCGCCAGCACTGACTTTAGGACAGAAAGTTCCTACGAGCAGTACTTC. Encoded protein: CASTDFRTESSYEQYF.